This TCR beta chain was retrieved from a study of CXCR3-negative and CXCR3-positive naive CD8 T cells. General observations from the study: Both naive subsets, CXCR3-negative and CXCR3-positive, displayed similar TRBV-TRBJ usage, unlike memory cells.

UMI-labeled TRB cDNA libraries were prepared by 5' RACE. TCRdb reprocessed the 5' RACE reads; each CDR3 protein has one entry and no DNA is given. The sample totals some 8,200 distinct CDR3 sequences. This CDR3 is built from 11 residues. This clonotype is medium-sized by frequency. Its antigen remains unidentified. What was sequenced was naive CXCR3- CD8+ T cells from blood. Subset meaning: CD45RO-CCR7+CD27+CD95- naive CD8+ T cells lacking CXCR3 (TNR3-). The gene calls are TRBV21-1 and TRBJ2-5. TRBV21-1 is a known pseudogene. The sequence was obtained from a human donor in good health. Some clones in this sample may be carry-over from other donors' samples. The CDR3 protein is CASSRTGTQYF.